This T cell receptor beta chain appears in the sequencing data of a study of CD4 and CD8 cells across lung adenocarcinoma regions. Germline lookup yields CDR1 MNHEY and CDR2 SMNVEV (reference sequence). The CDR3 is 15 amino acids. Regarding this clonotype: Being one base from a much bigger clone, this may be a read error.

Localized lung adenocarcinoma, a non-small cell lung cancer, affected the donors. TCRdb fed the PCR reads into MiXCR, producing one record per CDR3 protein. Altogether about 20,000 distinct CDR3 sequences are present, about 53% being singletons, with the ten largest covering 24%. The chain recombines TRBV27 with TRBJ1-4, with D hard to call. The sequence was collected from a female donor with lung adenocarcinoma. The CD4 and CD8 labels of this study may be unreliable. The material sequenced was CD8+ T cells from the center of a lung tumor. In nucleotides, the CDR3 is TGTGCCGGCAGTTTATTCGGCGAAGCTAATGAAAAACTGTTTTTT. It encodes CAGSLFGEANEKLFF.